This passage covers 16 T cell receptor beta chains from one sample sequenced in a study of cytomegalovirus exposure and HLA in healthy donors (dated by TCRdb to the late 2010s). The library was made by the immunoSEQ multiplex PCR assay. For the multiplex PCR, a mixture combining 60 forward primers for TCR Vbeta segments and 13 reverse primers for TCR Jbeta segments was used. The table comes from immuneACCESS by way of TCRdb, which keeps in-frame sequences with V and J called. Part of the clones is missing from these tables; in studies checked, under half for an unresolved V gene and the rest for unknown reasons. Here the sample has about 140,000 clones; over 65% occur a single time. Of the sample, 1.5% to 2% falls within the top ten clones. The sequenced sample consisted of PBMCs. These receptors all stem from a young woman in good health and CMV-seronegative.

As concerns this clone: Mismatch with germline at one junction end may stem from a read error. The chain carries TRBV19 and TRBJ2-7, with 12 bases identical to TRBD2. The CDR3 runs to 16 residues. Per germline, CDR1 LNHDA and CDR2 SQIVND (reference sequence). The DNA of the CDR3 is TGTGCCAGTAGTACTACGAGGACTAGCGGGATTTACGAGCGGTACTTC. This gives the protein CASSTTRTSGIYERYF.

The chain carries TRBV7-8 and TRBJ1-5; 10 bases fit TRBD1. Germline values: CDR1 SGHVS, CDR2 FQNEAQ. With 4 bases clipped from V and 6 bases from J, the junction kept 0 bases outside the gene matches. The CDR3 sequence is 13 residues long. CDR3 sequence reads: CASSWDRGQPQHF. CDR3 sequence (DNA): TGTGCCAGCAGCTGGGACAGGGGTCAGCCCCAGCATTTT.

Note on this clone: In the same sample, other DNA sequences code for this CDR3. V is TRBV7-6 and J is TRBJ2-7; unclear D gene. V was cut by 0 bases and J by 7 bases, with 13 bases left in between. Germline CDR1 is SGHVS and CDR2 is FNYEAQ. The CDR3 length is 14 residues. The CDR3 loop is CASSLAGSHYEQYF. Here the CDR3 DNA reads TGTGCCAGCAGCTTAGCGGGTAGCCACTATGAGCAGTACTTC.

The chain employs TRBV7-9 and TRBJ2-1; the match to TRBD2 covers 12 bases. The CDR3 has 19 residues. Trimming took 1 base from V and 7 from J; bases not matched to a gene: 14. Germline V lookup: CDR1 SEHNR, CDR2 FQNEAQ (reference sequence). CDR3 sequence reads: CASSLGWGLAGNAGNEQFF. The CDR3 DNA sequence: TGTGCCAGCAGCTTAGGGTGGGGACTAGCGGGCAACGCGGGAAATGAGCAGTTCTTC.

As DNA, the CDR3 is TGCAGCGCCAAGGGACCGGGACAGGGGGCTACCGGGGAGCTGTTTTTT. Protein sequence: CSAKGPGQGATGELFF. This sequence joins TRBV29-1 and TRBJ2-2; 12 bases map to TRBD1. Trimming took 7 bases from V and 5 from J; bases not matched to a gene: 11. Germline assignment: CDR1 SQVTM and CDR2 ANQGSEA. The CDR3 spans 16 residues.

The V call is TRBV5-1, the J call TRBJ2-1; TRBD2 agrees at 8 bases. J was trimmed by 7 bases and V by 4 bases; bases with no gene match: 4. The CDR3 extends over 13 amino acids. Per germline, CDR1 SGHRS and CDR2 YFSETQ. CDR3 DNA sequence: TGCGCCAGCAGCGTGGGACTAGAGAATGAGCAGTTCTTC. Amino acids: CASSVGLENEQFF.

The chain couples TRBV30 to TRBJ2-5; D might be TRBD1 (5 bases). CDR3 length: 12 residues. Per germline, CDR1 GTSNPN and CDR2 SVGIG (reference sequence). V lost 3 bases to trimming and J lost 0 bases, with 5 bases between them. CDR3 nucleotides: TGTGCCTGGAGGGACAACCAAGAGACCCAGTACTTC. It is translated as CAWRDNQETQYF.

The chain is built from TRBV6-1 and TRBJ2-7; 8 bases align to TRBD1. V was pared by 4 bases and J by 4 bases, with 3 bases of the junction left unmatched. The CDR3 loop spans 13 amino acids. Germline V gene lookup returns CDR1 MNHNS and CDR2 SASEGT. The CDR3 nucleotides read TGTGCCAGCAGTGCGAACAGGGGGTACGAGCAGTACTTC. As protein: CASSANRGYEQYF.

V is TRBV9 and J is TRBJ1-4, with D possibly matching TRBD1 (6 bases). This CDR3 has 19 residues. The germline V gene encodes CDR1 SGDLS and CDR2 YYNGEE. V was shortened by 2 bases and J by 0 bases, with 20 bases between the two germline ends. The CDR3 loop reads CASSVGGGQGYATNEKLFF. The CDR3 DNA reads TGTGCCAGCAGCGTGGGTGGGGGCCAGGGATATGCAACTAATGAAAAACTGTTTTTT. Using reference TRBV9 and TRBJ1-4 for the parts outside the CDR3, the full variable domain is DSGVTQTPKHLITATGQRVTLRCSPRSGDLSVYWYQQSLDQGLQFLIQYYNGEERAKGNILERFSAQQFPDLHSELNLSSLELGDSALYFCASSVGGGQGYATNEKLFFGSGTQLSVL.

The table lists this clone with a few counts. Written as DNA, the CDR3 is TGCGCCAGCAGCTTGCCGACGGGGGGGAACATTCAGTACTTC. It encodes CASSLPTGGNIQYF. The chain uses TRBV5-1 and TRBJ2-4; TRBD2 aligns across 8 bases. This CDR3 comprises 14 residues. Germline V gene data show CDR1 as SGHRS and CDR2 as YFSETQ. V trimming: 1 base; J trimming: 7 bases; junction bases outside the gene matches: 4.

This chain connects TRBV4-1 to TRBJ1-6; no firm D call. The CDR3 spans 16 residues. Trimming removed 1 base from V and 5 bases from J, with 12 bases in between. CDR1 is MGHRA and CDR2 is YSYEKL in the germline V gene. The CDR3 nucleotides are TGCGCCAGCAGCCAAGTCTTCGGTCCTGATAATTCACCCCTCCACTTT. Translated: CASSQVFGPDNSPLHF.

V gene TRBV9 combines with J gene TRBJ2-3; D unresolved. This CDR3 region has 13 residues. Germline CDR1 SGDLS, CDR2 YYNGEE. Trimming removed 1 base at V and 5 bases at J, with 8 bases between. This CDR3 reads CASSVQYGDTQYF. The CDR3 nucleotides are TGTGCCAGCAGCGTACAGTATGGAGATACGCAGTATTTT.

This sequence joins TRBV7-9 and TRBJ1-4, with D maybe TRBD1 (6 bases). The germline V gene encodes CDR1 SEHNR and CDR2 FQNEAQ (reference sequence). V lost 5 bases and J lost 8, with 21 bases in between. The CDR3 is 16 amino acids. The CDR3 reads CASSPHGQTGGEKLFF. DNA for the CDR3: TGTGCCAGCAGCCCACACGGACAGACGGGCGGGGAAAAACTGTTTTTT.

The V gene is TRBV11-2, the J gene TRBJ2-5; 10 bases are shared with TRBD2. This CDR3 spans 14 amino acids. The germline V gene has CDR1 SGHAT and CDR2 FQNNGV. The trim removed 2 bases at V and 4 bases at J, leaving 1 base unmatched. The CDR3 DNA reads TGTGCCAGCAGCTTATCTAGCGGGGGAGAGACCCAGTACTTC. As protein: CASSLSSGGETQYF.

For the CDR3, the DNA is TGTGCCAGCAGCTCCGGACAGGTGTCCGGGGAGCTGTTTTTT. Its protein product is CASSSGQVSGELFF. This chain joins TRBV7-2 and TRBJ2-2, with 7 nucleotides matching TRBD1. V trimming: 4 bases; J trimming: 6 bases; junction bases outside the gene matches: 5. CDR3 length: 14 residues. CDR1 is SGHTA, CDR2 FQGNSA, per germline.

As concerns this clone: An end of the junction does not agree with germline; a read error may underlie this. The chain carries TRBV7-7 and TRBJ2-3; D is perhaps TRBD2 (6 bases). This CDR3 comprises 15 residues. Germline CDR1 reads SSHAT; CDR2 reads FNYEAQ (reference sequence). Here the CDR3 reads CASSKSGDQTDTQYF. DNA of the CDR3: TGTGCTAGCAGTAAGTCGGGGGACCAGACAGATACGCAGTATTTT.